The 30 T cell receptor beta chains in this list originate from one sample, sequenced in a study of T cells in localized non-small cell lung cancer. Sequenced by immunoSEQ multiplex PCR; TCRdb stores in-frame clones only, minus some. This repertoire shows around 100,000 clones, 87% found once; its top ten account for roughly 14%. The specimen comprised peripheral blood, sampled before any cancer treatment. The receptors originated from a man aged 40-75 years with stage I squamous cell lung carcinoma.

In this sample, this clone turned up once. Here the CDR3 reads CASSLIAGPYEQYF. The CDR3 DNA is TGCGCCAGCAGCTTGATCGCGGGTCCCTACGAGCAGTACTTC. The chain is built from TRBV5-1 and TRBJ2-7; D possibly corresponds to TRBD2 (5 bases). Trimming shortened V by 1 base and J by 2 bases, and 10 bases separated the two germline ends. The germline V gene has CDR1 SGHRS and CDR2 YFSETQ. The CDR3 runs 14 residues.

This chain uses TRBV9 with TRBJ2-5; tentatively, D is TRBD2 (5 bases). The V end lost 0 bases, the J end lost 4 bases, and 16 bases lay between the germline ends. The CDR3 totals 16 residues. Germline CDR1 reads SGDLS; CDR2 reads YYNGEE. The CDR3: CASSVGRGTTLETQYF. The CDR3 DNA sequence: TGTGCCAGCAGCGTAGGTCGGGGTACAACGTTAGAGACCCAGTACTTC.

V is TRBV7-6 and J is TRBJ2-6; TRBD1 is a possible D gene (5 bases). Trimming removed 3 bases from V and 2 bases from J, with 8 bases in between. This CDR3 is built from 15 residues. Germline lookup yields CDR1 SGHVS and CDR2 FNYEAQ. The CDR3 loop reads CASSLQGTGANVLTF. The CDR3 DNA follows: TGTGCCAGCAGCTTGCAGGGAACTGGGGCCAACGTCCTGACTTTC.

The V and J genes are TRBV19 and TRBJ1-5; TRBD1 might be the D (6 bases). There are 15 residues in the CDR3. Deletions cut 5 bases from V and 2 bases from J, with 13 bases between. Germline CDR1 and CDR2: LNHDA and SQIVND (reference sequence). As DNA, the CDR3 is TGTGCCAGTAGTTTCGCGGGGGGCGGCAATCAGCCCCAGCATTTT. Its protein product is CASSFAGGGNQPQHF.

The rearrangement uses TRBV15 and TRBJ1-2; the D is unclear. In germline, CDR1 is LNHNV, CDR2 YYDKDF (reference sequence). The V end was cut by 0 bases, the J end by 4 bases, with 15 bases between. CDR3 length: 16 residues. CDR3 region: CATSRDRTGGSYGYTF. DNA of the CDR3: TGTGCCACCAGCAGAGATCGGACCGGAGGGTCCTATGGCTACACCTTC.

This clone appeared a single time. The chain is built from TRBV7-9 and TRBJ2-7; D remains unclear. CDR1 is SEHNR, CDR2 FQNEAQ, per germline (reference sequence). The CDR3 sequence is 16 residues long. The ends were cut back, 6 bases at V and 2 bases at J, with 20 bases in the middle. The CDR3 sequence: CASRQLLLTSTYEQYF. In nucleotides, the CDR3 is TGTGCCAGCAGGCAACTCCTACTCACCTCAACCTACGAGCAGTACTTC.

The chain joins TRBV4-1 to TRBJ1-5, with 9 bases fitting TRBD1. V shed 0 bases, J shed 0 bases, and the junction held 6 bases outside the gene matches. Germline CDR1 and CDR2: MGHRA and YSYEKL. The CDR3 length is 18 residues. CDR3 bases: TGCGCCAGCAGCCAAGATGGGACAGGGACAATTAGCAATCAGCCCCAGCATTTT. Translation gives CASSQDGTGTISNQPQHF.

There are a few counts of this clone. The gene calls are TRBV7-2 and TRBJ1-2, with 7 bases that match TRBD1. CDR1 is SGHTA and CDR2 is FQGNSA in the germline V gene. With V trimmed by 4 bases and J by 6 bases, 5 bases remained unmatched. The CDR3 totals 13 residues. CDR3 amino acids: CASSYDRDHGYTF. The CDR3 DNA sequence: TGTGCCAGCAGCTACGACAGGGACCATGGCTACACCTTC.

The sample holds one count of this clone. The chain combines TRBV29-1 with TRBJ2-2; maybe TRBD2 (6 bases). Between the trimmed V and J ends, which lost 4 bases and 0 bases, there was a span of 12 bases. This CDR3 contains 15 residues. Germline values: CDR1 SQVTM, CDR2 ANQGSEA. Here the CDR3 DNA reads TGCAGCGTTGGTCGAGGAGGGGCGAACACCGGGGAGCTGTTTTTT. Encoded protein: CSVGRGGANTGELFF.

This chain uses TRBV6-5 with TRBJ1-2, with 10 nucleotides matching TRBD1. The germline V gene encodes CDR1 MNHEY and CDR2 SVGAGI. This CDR3 has 14 residues. V dropped 10 bases and J dropped 1; count of bases not matched to a gene: 6. DNA for the CDR3: TGTGCCACCATGGACAGGGGGATTAACTATGGCTACACCTTC. Its translation: CATMDRGINYGYTF.

The chain uses TRBV2 and TRBJ1-3; the D is unclear. The CDR3 totals 13 residues. V lost 8 bases and J 0 bases, leaving 8 bases between the germline ends. In germline, CDR1 is SNHLY, CDR2 FYNNEI. The CDR3 DNA follows: TGTGCCAGCCTTCGGGACTCTGGAAACACCATATATTTT. This codes for CASLRDSGNTIYF.

The chain uses TRBV18 and TRBJ2-1; a possible D gene is TRBD1 (6 bases). V gave up 3 bases and J gave up 8 bases, with 11 bases separating them. This CDR3 has 13 amino acids. Germline CDR1 and CDR2: KGHSH and LQKENI. The CDR3 protein is CASSPGTLDEQFF. For the CDR3, the DNA is TGTGCCAGCTCACCCGGGACACTGGATGAGCAGTTCTTC.

This clone appeared once. The rearrangement uses TRBV14 and TRBJ1-2; 10 positions match TRBD1. The CDR3 runs 16 residues. The V segment lost 4 bases and the J segment 7 bases; nucleotides outside the gene matches: 12. The V gene's germline CDR1 is SGHDN and CDR2 FVKESK. The CDR3 region is CASSLRTTGTGVGYTF. The CDR3 DNA reads as TGTGCCAGCAGCCTCCGAACGACCGGGACAGGGGTTGGCTACACCTTC.

The V gene is TRBV7-9, the J gene TRBJ2-2; no clear D gene. The CDR3 has 17 amino acids. The germline CDR1 and CDR2 sequences are SEHNR and FQNEAQ (reference sequence). V was trimmed by 4 bases and J by 6 bases, leaving 21 bases between them. Written as DNA, the CDR3 is TGTGCCAGCAGCTATATCTCGTTAGGTGACAAGGCCGGGGAGCTGTTTTTT. This encodes CASSYISLGDKAGELFF. The variable domain in full, with the rest retrieved from reference TRBV7-9 and TRBJ2-2, is DTGVSQNPRHKITKRGQNVTFRCDPISEHNRLYWYRQTLGQGPEFLTYFQNEAQLEKSRLLSDRFSAERPKGSFSTLEIQRTEQGDSAMYLCASSYISLGDKAGELFFGEGSRLTVL.

A few counts support this clone. The chain combines TRBV2 with TRBJ1-1; tentatively, D is TRBD1 (5 bases). V was cut by 6 bases and J by 1 base, with 15 bases left in between. Germline assignment: CDR1 SNHLY and CDR2 FYNNEI. This CDR3 is 15 amino acids long. CDR3 nucleotide sequence: TGTGCCAGCAGACCTCGACAGAGCACGAACACTGAAGCTTTCTTT. Translated, it gives CASRPRQSTNTEAFF.

The DNA for the CDR3 is TGTGCCTGGAGGCTTCGCGTGGGGCTAGGAGACACTGAAGCTTTCTTT. As protein: CAWRLRVGLGDTEAFF. This chain joins TRBV30 and TRBJ1-1; a possible D gene is TRBD1 (5 bases). The germline V and J ends were trimmed by 3 bases and 3 bases, with 20 bases remaining between them. Germline CDR1 is GTSNPN and CDR2 is SVGIG (reference sequence). The CDR3 runs to 16 residues.

Written as DNA, the CDR3 is TGTGCCAGCAGTGAACTGAGGGCCCAGCATTTT. This translates into CASSELRAQHF. The J gene is TRBJ1-5, the V gene TRBV6-1; no definite D call. Germline V gene sequence: CDR1 MNHNS, CDR2 SASEGT. The germline V and J ends were trimmed by 2 bases and 11 bases, with 7 bases remaining between them. The CDR3 sequence is 11 residues long.

CDR3 DNA sequence: TGTGCCAGCACCTACGACAGTGACAATGAGCAGTTCTTC. Its protein is CASTYDSDNEQFF. The J gene is TRBJ2-1, the V gene TRBV6-1, with a tentative D call TRBD1 (5 bases). Germline assignment: CDR1 MNHNS and CDR2 SASEGT. V gave up 7 bases and J gave up 5 bases, with 12 bases separating them. This CDR3 is 13 amino acids long.

V gene TRBV2 combines with J gene TRBJ2-3, with 9 positions matching TRBD2. CDR1 SNHLY and CDR2 FYNNEI come from the germline V gene. The CDR3 consists of 14 residues. The V segment lost 4 bases and the J segment 6 bases; nucleotides outside the gene matches: 5. The CDR3 region is CASSVSGGGDTQYF. CDR3 bases: TGTGCCAGCAGTGTTAGCGGGGGCGGGGATACGCAGTATTTT. The complete variable domain, with remaining parts taken from reference TRBV2 and TRBJ2-3, reads EPEVTQTPSHQVTQMGQEVILRCVPISNHLYFYWYRQILGQKVEFLVSFYNNEISEKSEIFDDQFSVERPDGSNFTLKIRSTKLEDSAMYFCASSVSGGGDTQYFGPGTRLTVL.

The chain couples TRBV11-2 to TRBJ1-1; D is ambiguous. The CDR3 contains 17 residues. Trimming pared 0 bases from V and 1 base from J, leaving 15 bases between. CDR1 and CDR2 (germline): SGHAT, FQNNGV. The CDR3 reads CASSLDHSSGTNTEAFF. The CDR3 region has the DNA TGTGCCAGCAGCTTAGATCACTCTTCAGGAACGAACACTGAAGCTTTCTTT.

The rearrangement joins TRBV27 to TRBJ1-6; D remains ambiguous. This CDR3 has 13 residues. The ends were cut back, 3 bases at V and 10 bases at J, with 10 bases in the middle. In germline, CDR1 is MNHEY, CDR2 SMNVEV (reference sequence). CDR3 in DNA: TGTGCCAGCAGTTTTTCCTCAGGCTCACCCCTCCACTTT. This codes for CASSFSSGSPLHF.

V is TRBV6-1 and J is TRBJ2-2; 8 bases align to TRBD1. After removal of 8 bases from V and 5 bases from J, the junction contained 10 bases not matched to a gene. CDR1 and CDR2 (germline): MNHNS, SASEGT. The CDR3 extends over 15 amino acids. This CDR3 reads CASLSGQVVTGELFF. As DNA, the CDR3 is TGTGCCAGCTTGTCGGGACAGGTGGTAACCGGGGAGCTGTTTTTT.

The table lists this clone with a count of one. The V gene is TRBV28, the J gene TRBJ1-4; 8 bases are shared with TRBD1. With 6 bases clipped from V and 0 bases from J, the junction kept 0 bases outside the gene matches. Germline V lookup: CDR1 MDHEN, CDR2 SYDVKM. The CDR3 is made up of 14 amino acids. CDR3 nucleotides: TGTGCCAGCAGGACAGGGGCAACTAATGAAAAACTGTTTTTT. Translating it yields CASRTGATNEKLFF.

The chain has TRBV6-5 and TRBJ2-1; D possibly corresponds to TRBD1 (6 bases). The V gene's germline CDR1 is MNHEY and CDR2 SVGAGI. This CDR3 region has 15 residues. The germline V and J ends were trimmed by 6 bases and 1 base, with 13 bases remaining between them. CDR3 region: CASRNEGGSYNEQFF. The CDR3 DNA reads as TGTGCCAGCAGAAACGAAGGGGGATCCTACAATGAGCAGTTCTTC.

This chain uses TRBV4-2 with TRBJ2-7, with 7 bases lining up with TRBD2. Germline V gene lookup returns CDR1 LGHNA and CDR2 YNFKEQ. This CDR3 comprises 15 residues. With 4 bases clipped from V and 0 bases from J, the junction kept 6 bases outside the gene matches. Written as DNA, the CDR3 is TGTGCCAGCAGCCGATCGGGGGGTCCCTCCTACGAGCAGTACTTC. Protein product: CASSRSGGPSYEQYF.

This chain links TRBV19 with TRBJ2-3; D is unclear. V was cut by 9 bases and J by 2 bases, with 6 bases left in between. Germline-derived CDR1 and CDR2 are LNHDA and SQIVND (reference sequence). The CDR3 covers 11 residues. Here the CDR3 reads CASRITDTQYF. CDR3 sequence (DNA): TGTGCCAGCCGAATCACAGATACGCAGTATTTT.

This clone was detected only once. The chain employs TRBV7-9 and TRBJ2-5, with 7 bases fitting TRBD1. The junction had 16 bases not matched to a gene; V was cut back by 5 bases and J by 1 base. The length of the CDR3 is 18 residues. Germline-derived CDR1 and CDR2 are SEHNR and FQNEAQ (reference sequence). In DNA form, the CDR3 reads TGTGCCAGCAGCCCGGGGCACACAGGGGACGCCTTCCAAGAGACCCAGTACTTC. Residues: CASSPGHTGDAFQETQYF.

The rearrangement links TRBV28 to TRBJ1-3; D possibly corresponds to TRBD1 (5 bases). Germline assignment: CDR1 MDHEN and CDR2 SYDVKM. This CDR3 spans 15 amino acids. V lost 7 bases and J lost 0, with 13 bases in between. The CDR3 DNA reads TGTGCCAGCACATCGGGACGAGGCTCTGGAAACACCATATATTTT. Translated: CASTSGRGSGNTIYF.

The chain employs TRBV5-5 and TRBJ2-5; D ambiguous. The CDR3 loop spans 14 amino acids. Looked up from germline, CDR1 is SGHKS and CDR2 is YYEKEE (reference sequence). V shed 4 bases and J shed 3 bases, with 13 bases lying between them. CDR3 in DNA: TGTGCCAGCAGCCGGAAGCCGACGGAAGAGACCCAGTACTTC. Translated, it gives CASSRKPTEETQYF.

The chain has TRBV10-2 and TRBJ2-2; 8 bases align to TRBD1. In germline, CDR1 is WSHSY, CDR2 SAAADI. There are 13 residues in the CDR3. The J segment lost 5 bases and the V segment lost 6 bases, leaving 2 bases of the junction unmatched. Written as DNA, the CDR3 is TGCGCCAGCAGAAGACAGGGGACCGGGGAGCTGTTTTTT. Its protein product is CASRRQGTGELFF.